This record covers a single T cell receptor (beta chain). The record originates from a study of shared T cell receptors in the human thymus. V shed 10 bases, J shed 4 bases, and the junction held 19 bases outside the gene matches. The CDR3 is made up of 17 amino acids. CDR1 and CDR2 (germline): WNHNN, SYGVQD (reference sequence). Assay: immunoSEQ multiplex PCR; the TCRdb copy retains only in-frame clones and omits some. The profile shows hundreds of thousands of clones, roughly 85% of them singletons. These data also featured in a second study, about human thymus T cells. As that study records: Usage of V and J genes appeared biased in thymic and blood repertoires.

The genes are TRBV10-1 and TRBJ2-3, with 8 bases matching TRBD1. Sequenced material: thymocytes. This clonotype was sampled from a girl in the first two years of life with a congenital heart defect. The CDR3 here is CATPGQGRGGLADTQYF. The DNA of the CDR3 is TGCGCCACCCCCGGACAGGGCCGAGGGGGGCTTGCAGATACGCAGTATTTT.